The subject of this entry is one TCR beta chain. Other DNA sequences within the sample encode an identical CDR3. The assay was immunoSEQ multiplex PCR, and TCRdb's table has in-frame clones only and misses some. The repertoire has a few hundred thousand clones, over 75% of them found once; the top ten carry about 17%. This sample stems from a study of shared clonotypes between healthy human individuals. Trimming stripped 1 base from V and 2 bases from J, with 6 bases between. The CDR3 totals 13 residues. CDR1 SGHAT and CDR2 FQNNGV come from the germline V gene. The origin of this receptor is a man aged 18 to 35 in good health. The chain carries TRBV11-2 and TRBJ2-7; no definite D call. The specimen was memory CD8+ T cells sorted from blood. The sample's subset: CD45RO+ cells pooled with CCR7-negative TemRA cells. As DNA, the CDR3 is TGTGCCAGCAGCTTAGGGGCAGCCTACGAGCAGTACTTC. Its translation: CASSLGAAYEQYF.